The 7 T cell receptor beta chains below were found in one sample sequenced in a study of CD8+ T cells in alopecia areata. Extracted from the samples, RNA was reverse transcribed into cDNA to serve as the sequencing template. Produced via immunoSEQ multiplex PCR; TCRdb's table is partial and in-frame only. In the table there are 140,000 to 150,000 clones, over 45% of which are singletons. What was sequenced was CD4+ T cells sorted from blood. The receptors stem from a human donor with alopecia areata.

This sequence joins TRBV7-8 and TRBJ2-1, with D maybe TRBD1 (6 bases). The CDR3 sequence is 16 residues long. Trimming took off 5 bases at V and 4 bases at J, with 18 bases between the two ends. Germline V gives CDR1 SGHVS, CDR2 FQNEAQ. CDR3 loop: CASSDSPRGNYNEQFF. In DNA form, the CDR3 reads TGTGCCAGCAGCGACTCACCTAGGGGGAATTACAATGAGCAGTTCTTC.

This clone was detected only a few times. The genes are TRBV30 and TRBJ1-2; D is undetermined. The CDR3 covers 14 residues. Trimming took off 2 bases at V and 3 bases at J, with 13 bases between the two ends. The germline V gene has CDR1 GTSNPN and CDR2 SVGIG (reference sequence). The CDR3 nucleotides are TGTGCCTGGAGTAAGCTTAGGATATACTATGGCTACACCTTC. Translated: CAWSKLRIYYGYTF.

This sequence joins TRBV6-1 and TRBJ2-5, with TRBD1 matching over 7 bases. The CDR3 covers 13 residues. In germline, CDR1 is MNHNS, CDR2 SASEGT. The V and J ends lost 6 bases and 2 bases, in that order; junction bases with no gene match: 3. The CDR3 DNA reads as TGTGCCAGCAGGAAGGGACAGCAAGAGACCCAGTACTTC. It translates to CASRKGQQETQYF.

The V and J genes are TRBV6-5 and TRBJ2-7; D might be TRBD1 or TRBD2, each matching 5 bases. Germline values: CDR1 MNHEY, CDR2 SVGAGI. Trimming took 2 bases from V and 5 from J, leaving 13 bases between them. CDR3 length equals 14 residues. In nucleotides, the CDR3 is TGTGCCAGCAGTTACATGGGGGTTTCAAACGAGCAGTACTTC. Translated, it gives CASSYMGVSNEQYF.

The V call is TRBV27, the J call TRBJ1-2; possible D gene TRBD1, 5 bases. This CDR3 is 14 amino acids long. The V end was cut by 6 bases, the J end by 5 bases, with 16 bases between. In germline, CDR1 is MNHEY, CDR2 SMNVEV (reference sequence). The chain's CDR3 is CASSPRALGYGYTF. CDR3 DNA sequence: TGTGCCAGCAGCCCCAGGGCGTTAGGGTATGGCTACACCTTC.

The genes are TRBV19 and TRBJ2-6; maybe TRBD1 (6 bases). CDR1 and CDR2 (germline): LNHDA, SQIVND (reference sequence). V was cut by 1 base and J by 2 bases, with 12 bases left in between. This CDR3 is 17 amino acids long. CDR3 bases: TGTGCCAGTAGTATAGGCCAGGGGCAGGCTGGGGCCAACGTCCTGACTTTC. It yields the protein CASSIGQGQAGANVLTF.

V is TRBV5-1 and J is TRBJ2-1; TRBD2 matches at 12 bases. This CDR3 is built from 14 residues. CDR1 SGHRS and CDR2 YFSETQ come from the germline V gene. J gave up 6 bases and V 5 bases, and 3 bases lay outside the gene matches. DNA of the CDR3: TGCGCCAGCAGGACTAGCGGGGGACTCAATGAGCAGTTCTTC. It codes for CASRTSGGLNEQFF.